This TCR beta chain was captured by sequencing in a study of blood T cell repertoires in COVID-19. Study-wide background: Italy, Spain and the United States were the sources of the convalescent and acute COVID-19 samples. Sources were T cells, B-cell-depleted T cells, or PBMCs; the material itself was cDNA or gDNA.

The germline V gene has CDR1 SGHNT and CDR2 YENEEA. V dropped 5 bases and J dropped 5; count of bases not matched to a gene: 4. The CDR3 has 15 amino acids. Source study methods: From reference gene primer amplification, estimates of nucleated cell counts were derived. Produced via immunoSEQ multiplex PCR; TCRdb's table is partial and in-frame only. Clonal size and the V and J genes are those of that table, whereas D and trimming came from the DNA. The data show 20,000 to 30,000 clones, 80% to 95% seen once. The specimen sequenced was peripheral blood. This chain uses TRBV11-3 with TRBJ2-1; 12 bases agree with TRBD2. The clonotype comes from a human donor in a cohort sampled during active COVID-19. The CDR3 sequence: CASSRTSGANNEQFF. CDR3 coding DNA: TGTGCCAGCAGCCGGACTAGCGGGGCCAACAATGAGCAGTTCTTC. The entire variable domain, with the rest obtained from reference TRBV11-3 and TRBJ2-1, is as follows: EAGVVQSPRYKIIEKKQPVAFWCNPISGHNTLYWYLQNLGQGPELLIRYENEEAVDDSQLPKDRFSAERLKGVDSTLKIQPAELGDSAVYLCASSRTSGANNEQFFGPGTRLTVL.